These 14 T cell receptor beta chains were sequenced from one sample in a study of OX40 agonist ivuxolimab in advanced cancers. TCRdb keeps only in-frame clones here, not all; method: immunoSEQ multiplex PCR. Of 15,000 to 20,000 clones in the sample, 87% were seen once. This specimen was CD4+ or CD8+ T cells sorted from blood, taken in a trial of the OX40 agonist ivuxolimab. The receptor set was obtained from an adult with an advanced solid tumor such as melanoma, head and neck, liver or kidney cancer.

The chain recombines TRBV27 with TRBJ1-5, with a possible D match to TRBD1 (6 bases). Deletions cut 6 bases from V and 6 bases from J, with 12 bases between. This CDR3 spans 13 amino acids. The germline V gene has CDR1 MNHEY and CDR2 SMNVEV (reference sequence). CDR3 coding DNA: TGTGCCAGCAGCGCCATAGGGGGTCAGCCCCAGCATTTT. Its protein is CASSAIGGQPQHF.

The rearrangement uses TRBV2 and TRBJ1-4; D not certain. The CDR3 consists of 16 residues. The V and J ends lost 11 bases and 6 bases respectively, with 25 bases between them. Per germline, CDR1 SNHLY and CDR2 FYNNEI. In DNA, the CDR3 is TGTGCCGGCGGTGAACAATTGGCAATAACGGATGAAAAACTGTTTTTT. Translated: CAGGEQLAITDEKLFF.

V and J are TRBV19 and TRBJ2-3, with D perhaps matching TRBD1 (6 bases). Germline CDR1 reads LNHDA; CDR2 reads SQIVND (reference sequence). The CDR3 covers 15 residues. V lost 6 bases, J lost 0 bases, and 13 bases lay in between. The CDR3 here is CASSSDRSSTDTQYF. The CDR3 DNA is TGTGCCAGTAGCAGCGACAGGAGTAGCACAGATACGCAGTATTTT.

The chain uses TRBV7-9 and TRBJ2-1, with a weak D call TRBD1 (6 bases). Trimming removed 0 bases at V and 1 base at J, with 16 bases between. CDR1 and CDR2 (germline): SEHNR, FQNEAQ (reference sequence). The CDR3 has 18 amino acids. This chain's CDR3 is CASSLASGQLFSYNEQFF. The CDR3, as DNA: TGTGCCAGCAGCTTAGCGAGCGGACAGCTTTTTTCCTACAATGAGCAGTTCTTC.

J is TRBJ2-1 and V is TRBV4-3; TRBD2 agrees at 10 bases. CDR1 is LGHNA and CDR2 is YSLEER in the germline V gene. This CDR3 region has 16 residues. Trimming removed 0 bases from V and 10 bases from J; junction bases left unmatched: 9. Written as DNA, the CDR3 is TGCGCCAGCAGCCAAGATCACGGGCTAGCGGGAGAAGAGCAGTTCTTC. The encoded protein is CASSQDHGLAGEEQFF.

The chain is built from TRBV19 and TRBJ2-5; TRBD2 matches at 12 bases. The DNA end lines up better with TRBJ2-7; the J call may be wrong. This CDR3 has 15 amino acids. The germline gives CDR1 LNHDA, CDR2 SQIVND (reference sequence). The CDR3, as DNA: TGTGCCAGTAGTAAGACTAGCGGGAGTCCGAACGAGCAGTACTTC. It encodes CASSKTSGSPNEQYF.

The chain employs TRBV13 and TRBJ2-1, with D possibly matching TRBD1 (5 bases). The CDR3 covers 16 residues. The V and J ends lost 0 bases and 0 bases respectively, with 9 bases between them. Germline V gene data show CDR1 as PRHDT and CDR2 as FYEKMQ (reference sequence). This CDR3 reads CASSLGPGNSYNEQFF. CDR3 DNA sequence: TGTGCCAGCAGCTTAGGTCCAGGGAACTCCTACAATGAGCAGTTCTTC.

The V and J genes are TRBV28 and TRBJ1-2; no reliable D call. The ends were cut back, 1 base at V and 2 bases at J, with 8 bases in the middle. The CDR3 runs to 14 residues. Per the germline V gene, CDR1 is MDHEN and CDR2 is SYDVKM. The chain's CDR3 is CASSLLVTNYGYTF. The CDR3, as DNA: TGTGCCAGCAGTTTATTGGTGACCAACTATGGCTACACCTTC.

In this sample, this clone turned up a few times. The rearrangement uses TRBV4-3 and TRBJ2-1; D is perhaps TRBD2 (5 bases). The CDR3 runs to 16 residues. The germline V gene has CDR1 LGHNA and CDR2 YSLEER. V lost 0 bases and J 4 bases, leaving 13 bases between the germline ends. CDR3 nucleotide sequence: TGCGCCAGCAGCCAAGATCAAACGGACTTATACAATGAGCAGTTCTTC. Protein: CASSQDQTDLYNEQFF.

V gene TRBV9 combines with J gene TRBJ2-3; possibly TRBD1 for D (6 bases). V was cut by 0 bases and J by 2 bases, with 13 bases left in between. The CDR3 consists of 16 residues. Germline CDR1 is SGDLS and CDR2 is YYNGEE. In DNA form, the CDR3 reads TGTGCCAGCAGCGTAGTGGGGACACTTATCACAGATACGCAGTATTTT. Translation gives CASSVVGTLITDTQYF. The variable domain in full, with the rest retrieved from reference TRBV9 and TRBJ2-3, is DSGVTQTPKHLITATGQRVTLRCSPRSGDLSVYWYQQSLDQGLQFLIQYYNGEERAKGNILERFSAQQFPDLHSELNLSSLELGDSALYFCASSVVGTLITDTQYFGPGTRLTVL.

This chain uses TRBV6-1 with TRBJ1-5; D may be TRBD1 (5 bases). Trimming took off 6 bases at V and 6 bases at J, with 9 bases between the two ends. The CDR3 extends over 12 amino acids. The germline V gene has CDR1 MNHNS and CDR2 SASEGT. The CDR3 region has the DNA TGTGCCAGCAGAGCAGGGAGTCAGCCCCAGCATTTT. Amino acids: CASRAGSQPQHF.

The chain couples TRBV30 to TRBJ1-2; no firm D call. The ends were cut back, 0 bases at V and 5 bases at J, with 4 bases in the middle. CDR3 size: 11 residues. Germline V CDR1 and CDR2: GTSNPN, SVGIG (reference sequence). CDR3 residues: CAWSVGYGYTF. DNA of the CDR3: TGTGCCTGGAGTGTAGGGTATGGCTACACCTTC. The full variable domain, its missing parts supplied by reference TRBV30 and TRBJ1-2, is SQTIHQWPATLVQPVGSPLSLECTVEGTSNPNLYWYRQAAGRGLQLLFYSVGIGQISSEVPQNLSASRPQDRQFILSSKKLLLSDSGFYLCAWSVGYGYTFGSGTRLTVV.

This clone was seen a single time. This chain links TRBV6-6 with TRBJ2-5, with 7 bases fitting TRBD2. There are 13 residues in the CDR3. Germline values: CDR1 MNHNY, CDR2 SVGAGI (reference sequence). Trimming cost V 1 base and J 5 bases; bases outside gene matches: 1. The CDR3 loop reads CASSYYGGETQYF. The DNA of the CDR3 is TGTGCCAGCAGTTACTACGGGGGGGAGACCCAGTACTTC.

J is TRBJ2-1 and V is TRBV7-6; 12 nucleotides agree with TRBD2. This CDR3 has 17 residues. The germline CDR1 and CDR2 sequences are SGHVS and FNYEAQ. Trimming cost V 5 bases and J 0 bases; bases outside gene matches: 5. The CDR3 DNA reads TGTGCCAGCAGCGAGACTAGCGGGAGTTACTCCTACAATGAGCAGTTCTTC. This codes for CASSETSGSYSYNEQFF.